Listed here are 13 T cell receptor beta chains from one sample, sequenced in a study of T cells after yellow fever vaccination. TCRdb reprocessed the 5' RACE reads with MiXCR, giving one entry per CDR3 protein. The table has some 550,000 distinct CDR3 sequences, 15% to 20% seen once. The source was PBMCs, collected 15 days after the yellow fever booster vaccination. The receptors were gathered from a man younger than 45 who received the YFV17D yellow fever vaccine.

This clonotype has a handful of counts. The chain links TRBV12-3 or TRBV12-4 to TRBJ2-7; TRBD1 agrees at 7 bases. There are 14 residues in the CDR3. The ends lost 6 bases at V and 4 bases at J; junction bases unmatched: 9. CDR3 sequence: CASSIQGNVYEQYF. In DNA, the CDR3 is TGTGCCAGCAGCATACAGGGGAATGTGTACGAGCAGTACTTC.

This clonotype was observed a handful of times. The chain is built from TRBV20-1 and TRBJ2-7; tentatively, D is TRBD1 or TRBD2 (5 bases each). V shed 6 bases and J shed 6 bases, with 18 bases lying between them. The CDR3 has 13 residues. Germline assignment: CDR1 DFQATT and CDR2 SNEGSKA (reference sequence). The CDR3 spells CSATRSAGTEQYF. The CDR3 DNA is TGCAGTGCGACCCGGAGTGCCGGGACCGAGCAGTACTTC.

V and J are TRBV19 and TRBJ2-1, with 10 bases that match TRBD2. V dropped 6 bases and J dropped 7; count of bases not matched to a gene: 9. This CDR3 is built from 15 residues. Per germline, CDR1 LNHDA and CDR2 SQIVND (reference sequence). The CDR3 protein is CASRQGLAAFNEQFF. CDR3 DNA: TGTGCCAGTAGGCAAGGACTAGCGGCTTTTAATGAGCAGTTCTTC.

This clonotype has a count of ten or more. The V call is TRBV7-9, the J call TRBJ1-1; TRBD1 aligns across 10 bases. CDR3 length equals 15 residues. Looked up from germline, CDR1 is SEHNR and CDR2 is FQNEAQ (reference sequence). V shed 0 bases, J shed 8 bases, and the junction held 6 bases outside the gene matches. The CDR3 region is CASSLAGTGDPEAFF. CDR3 nucleotide sequence: TGTGCCAGCAGCTTAGCTGGGACAGGGGACCCCGAAGCTTTCTTT.

This clonotype appeared a few times. CDR3 coding DNA: TGTGCCAGCAGTTACTCCGGGGTGATAGGGCACAATGAGCAGTTCTTC. Translating gives CASSYSGVIGHNEQFF. The chain employs TRBV6-5 and TRBJ2-1, with D possibly TRBD2 on 5 matching bases. There are 16 residues in the CDR3. CDR1 is MNHEY, CDR2 SVGAGI, per germline. V lost 0 bases, J lost 5 bases, and 14 bases lay in between.

This clonotype was found a few times. This chain links TRBV5-6 with TRBJ2-1, with 11 bases fitting TRBD2. The CDR3 length is 15 residues. Germline V lookup: CDR1 SGHDT, CDR2 YYEEEE. V shed 2 bases and J 10 bases; nucleotides not matched to a gene: 8. The CDR3: CASSFFSGRAIEQFF. CDR3 coding DNA: TGTGCCAGCAGCTTTTTTAGCGGGAGGGCCATCGAGCAGTTCTTC.

The J gene is TRBJ2-7, the V gene TRBV7-2; no clear D gene. This CDR3 spans 15 amino acids. Trimming left V 3 bases short and J 4 bases short, with 16 bases between. CDR1 is SGHTA, CDR2 FQGNSA, per germline. Here the CDR3 DNA reads TGTGCCAGCAGCTTCAACAGCCTGTCACCTTACGAGCAGTACTTC. It is translated as CASSFNSLSPYEQYF.

The chain carries TRBV28 and TRBJ1-1, with 8 positions matching TRBD1. Germline CDR1 and CDR2: MDHEN and SYDVKM. The CDR3 covers 15 residues. V shed 6 bases, J shed 3 bases, and the junction held 9 bases outside the gene matches. CDR3 in amino acids: CASRSGGTWYTEAFF. CDR3 bases: TGTGCCAGCAGATCAGGGGGCACGTGGTACACTGAAGCTTTCTTT. The full variable domain, rest sourced from reference TRBV28 and TRBJ1-1, is DVKVTQSSRYLVKRTGEKVFLECVQDMDHENMFWYRQDPGLGLRLIYFSYDVKMKEKGDIPEGYSVSREKKERFSLILESASTNQTSMYLCASRSGGTWYTEAFFGQGTRLTVV.

This clonotype was counted only a few times. The chain carries TRBV27 and TRBJ2-2; D may be TRBD1 (5 bases). The CDR3 contains 14 residues. The germline V gene has CDR1 MNHEY and CDR2 SMNVEV (reference sequence). Between the trimmed V and J ends, which lost 4 bases and 5 bases, there was a span of 11 bases. The CDR3 sequence is CASSSGFWTGELFF. The DNA of the CDR3 is TGTGCCAGCAGTTCAGGGTTTTGGACCGGGGAGCTGTTTTTT.

This clonotype was seen a few times. The chain combines TRBV5-1 with TRBJ2-2, with a tentative D call TRBD1 (6 bases). CDR3 size: 15 residues. Germline V gene lookup returns CDR1 SGHRS and CDR2 YFSETQ. V was clipped by 3 bases and J by 2 bases, with 11 bases between them. The CDR3, as DNA: TGCGCCAGCAGCTCCTCGGGACACAACACCGGGGAGCTGTTTTTT. Translated: CASSSSGHNTGELFF.

This clonotype was detected only a few times. Here the CDR3 DNA reads TGTGCCAGCAGCCACCCCGTAGATACTAGCGGGAAATACAATGAGCAGTTCTTC. It translates to CASSHPVDTSGKYNEQFF. V gene TRBV4-2 combines with J gene TRBJ2-1, with 10 bases matching TRBD2. With V trimmed by 3 bases and J by 4 bases, 12 bases remained unmatched. The length of the CDR3 is 18 residues. Germline V lookup: CDR1 LGHNA, CDR2 YNFKEQ.

This clonotype appeared many times. This chain's CDR3 is CSAREMVASGSTQQFF. The CDR3, as DNA: TGCAGTGCTAGAGAGATGGTGGCTAGCGGCTCCACCCAGCAGTTCTTC. V gene TRBV20-1 combines with J gene TRBJ2-1, with TRBD2 identical over 7 bases. V was clipped by 0 bases and J by 11 bases; unmatched bases: 16. Germline lookup yields CDR1 DFQATT and CDR2 SNEGSKA (reference sequence). This CDR3 is 16 amino acids long.

This clonotype was detected only a few times. DNA of the CDR3: TGCAGCGTTGAGTATAGCAGGGTAGGTCGAGAGACCCAGTACTTC. It codes for CSVEYSRVGRETQYF. V is TRBV29-1 and J is TRBJ2-5, with TRBD1 as a possible D gene (5 bases). The CDR3 has 15 amino acids. Germline assignment: CDR1 SQVTM and CDR2 ANQGSEA. V was trimmed by 3 bases and J by 4 bases, leaving 18 bases between them.